A single sample gave rise to the 20 T cell receptor beta chains below, sequenced in a study of blood T cell repertoires in COVID-19. Produced via immunoSEQ multiplex PCR; TCRdb's table is partial and in-frame only. The data contain roughly 43,000 clones, approximately 85% of them singletons. Specimen: peripheral blood. The receptors stem from a woman aged 65 to 85 in a cohort sampled during active COVID-19.

The rearrangement joins TRBV9 to TRBJ2-3, with D hard to call. CDR1 is SGDLS, CDR2 YYNGEE, per germline. The CDR3 covers 14 residues. V gave up 0 bases and J gave up 0 bases, with 5 bases separating them. The CDR3 loop is CASSVVGSTDTQYF. The CDR3 coding sequence is TGTGCCAGCAGCGTAGTCGGGAGCACAGATACGCAGTATTTT.

The V and J genes are TRBV7-9 and TRBJ2-5; D is undetermined. The CDR3 sequence is 15 residues long. The V and J ends lost 5 bases and 1 base respectively, with 14 bases between them. Per the germline V gene, CDR1 is SEHNR and CDR2 is FQNEAQ (reference sequence). The CDR3, as DNA: TGTGCCAGCAGCCTCCGCGGCGGAACCCAAGAGACCCAGTACTTC. This sequence encodes CASSLRGGTQETQYF.

The chain joins TRBV30 to TRBJ1-4, with 8 bases matching TRBD1. The CDR3 length is 16 residues. Per germline, CDR1 GTSNPN and CDR2 SVGIG (reference sequence). V was clipped by 7 bases and J by 0 bases; unmatched bases: 10. In DNA form, the CDR3 reads TGTGCCTCCGCAGGGGGCCCGGGTGCAACTAATGAAAAACTGTTTTTT. Its translation: CASAGGPGATNEKLFF.

This clone was detected only once. A junction boundary mismatches the germline segment, possibly from a read error. The J gene is TRBJ2-1, the V gene TRBV11-2; TRBD2 is a possible D gene (6 bases). Germline V CDR1 and CDR2: SGHAT, FQNNGV. There are 12 residues in the CDR3. CDR3: CASSLVGGKYIF. CDR3 bases: TGTGCCAGCAGCTTAGTTGGCGGGAAGTATATCTTC.

The rearrangement uses TRBV5-1 and TRBJ1-1, with unresolved D. The V end was cut by 1 base, the J end by 6 bases, with 10 bases between. This CDR3 comprises 13 residues. The germline V gene has CDR1 SGHRS and CDR2 YFSETQ. The CDR3 here is CASSLLVMAEAFF. DNA of the CDR3: TGCGCCAGCAGCTTGTTAGTTATGGCTGAAGCTTTCTTT.

This clone was counted once. The J gene is TRBJ1-5, the V gene TRBV6-6; a possible D gene is TRBD1 (5 bases). This CDR3 comprises 13 residues. Trimming pared 7 bases from V and 5 bases from J, leaving 12 bases between. The germline V gene has CDR1 MNHNY and CDR2 SVGAGI (reference sequence). CDR3: CASNTGGHQPQHF. As DNA, the CDR3 is TGTGCCAGCAATACGGGGGGTCATCAGCCCCAGCATTTT.

J is TRBJ2-5 and V is TRBV5-1; 9 bases line up with TRBD1. The junction had 3 bases not matched to a gene; V was cut back by 0 bases and J by 3 bases. Germline V lookup: CDR1 SGHRS, CDR2 YFSETQ. CDR3 length: 15 amino acids. CDR3 DNA sequence: TGCGCCAGCAGCTTGGCCCGGACAGGGGAAGAGACCCAGTACTTC. This codes for CASSLARTGEETQYF.

Sample share makes this clone medium-sized. The V call is TRBV7-9, the J call TRBJ2-2, with D perhaps matching TRBD1 (5 bases). Germline CDR1 reads SEHNR; CDR2 reads FQNEAQ (reference sequence). With 5 bases removed from V and 4 bases from J, the gap between germline ends came to 14 bases. The CDR3 has 15 residues. CDR3 amino acids: CASSPQGRVTGELFF. The CDR3 bases are TGTGCCAGCAGCCCACAAGGCAGGGTCACCGGGGAGCTGTTTTTT.

The rearrangement uses TRBV28 and TRBJ1-2; 8 positions agree with TRBD1. This CDR3 is built from 16 residues. Looked up from germline, CDR1 is MDHEN and CDR2 is SYDVKM. V dropped 6 bases and J dropped 7; count of bases not matched to a gene: 16. The CDR3 bases are TGTGCCAGCAGCCTAACCGCCGGACAGGGAATTGGTGGCTACACCTTC. This codes for CASSLTAGQGIGGYTF.

The rearrangement uses TRBV27 and TRBJ1-4, with 9 bases lining up with TRBD1. This CDR3 is built from 14 residues. Germline CDR1 reads MNHEY; CDR2 reads SMNVEV (reference sequence). V gave up 8 bases and J gave up 6 bases; unmatched junction bases: 7. The CDR3 loop is CASGDRGYDEKLFF. The CDR3 nucleotides are TGTGCCAGCGGTGACAGGGGGTATGATGAAAAACTGTTTTTT.

The chain recombines TRBV19 with TRBJ2-5, with 7 bases aligning to TRBD2. V lost 4 bases and J lost 4; bases outside the gene matches: 9. The CDR3 extends over 15 amino acids. Germline CDR1 is LNHDA and CDR2 is SQIVND (reference sequence). The CDR3 sequence: CASSNLADLRETQYF. CDR3 bases: TGTGCCAGTAGTAATCTAGCGGACCTGCGAGAGACCCAGTACTTC.

The chain carries TRBV24-1 and TRBJ2-3, with TRBD1 matching over 10 bases. J lost 3 bases, V lost 4 bases, and 6 bases had no gene match. The germline V gene encodes CDR1 KGHDR and CDR2 SFDVKD. This CDR3 spans 16 amino acids. CDR3 nucleotide sequence: TGTGCCACCAGTGACTCACGGACAGGGGGAACAGATACGCAGTATTTT. This sequence encodes CATSDSRTGGTDTQYF.

This chain uses TRBV4-2 with TRBJ1-2; 9 nucleotides line up with TRBD1. J gave up 4 bases and V 0 bases, and 9 bases lay outside the gene matches. Germline lookup yields CDR1 LGHNA and CDR2 YNFKEQ. This CDR3 contains 17 residues. CDR3 nucleotide sequence: TGTGCCAGCAGCCAAGAAGGCCGGACAGGGGAGGGCTATGGCTACACCTTC. Translation gives CASSQEGRTGEGYGYTF.

The chain employs TRBV27 and TRBJ1-2; perhaps TRBD1 as D (5 bases). Germline V lookup: CDR1 MNHEY, CDR2 SMNVEV (reference sequence). The length of the CDR3 is 15 residues. V was cut by 5 bases and J by 3 bases, with 16 bases left in between. CDR3 loop: CASSPWGREDYGYTF. The CDR3 nucleotides read TGTGCCAGCAGTCCTTGGGGGAGGGAAGACTATGGCTACACCTTC.

Here the CDR3 reads CASSQAPRPNYEQYF. The CDR3 nucleotides read TGTGCCAGCAGCCAAGCCCCTCGCCCTAACTACGAGCAGTACTTC. The V and J genes are TRBV3-1 (or the pseudogene TRBV3-2) and TRBJ2-7, with D unresolved. The V end was cut by 1 base, the J end by 3 bases, with 13 bases between. The V gene's germline CDR1 is LGHDT and CDR2 YNNKEL (reference sequence). The CDR3 contains 15 residues.

The chain joins TRBV3-1 (or the pseudogene TRBV3-2) to TRBJ1-1; TRBD1 aligns across 9 bases. The CDR3 is made up of 14 amino acids. With 5 bases clipped from V and 1 base from J, the junction kept 2 bases outside the gene matches. Germline CDR1 and CDR2: LGHDT and YNNKEL (reference sequence). The CDR3 DNA reads as TGTGCCAGCAGCGCGGGACAGGGGAACACTGAAGCTTTCTTT. It codes for CASSAGQGNTEAFF.

This sequence joins TRBV2 and TRBJ2-2; a possible D gene is TRBD1 (5 bases). The germline V gene has CDR1 SNHLY and CDR2 FYNNEI. CDR3 length equals 13 residues. Between the trimmed V and J ends, which lost 5 bases and 4 bases, there was a span of 8 bases. The CDR3 sequence: CASSRQSTGELFF. In nucleotides, the CDR3 is TGTGCCAGCAGTCGACAGAGCACCGGGGAGCTGTTTTTT.

The chain carries TRBV3-1 (or the pseudogene TRBV3-2) and TRBJ1-5; 7 nucleotides match TRBD1. CDR1 and CDR2 (germline): LGHDT, YNNKEL (reference sequence). Trimming at V came to 4 bases and at J to 7 bases, leaving 7 bases not matched to a gene. The CDR3 length is 14 residues. CDR3 bases: TGTGCCAGCAGCCGACAGGGCCTAGGACAGCCCCAGCATTTT. It translates to CASSRQGLGQPQHF.

The chain uses TRBV5-8 and TRBJ1-3; 10 nucleotides line up with TRBD1. The CDR3 totals 16 residues. The germline V gene encodes CDR1 SGHTS and CDR2 YDEGEE. V lost 4 bases to trimming and J lost 4 bases; unmatched junction nucleotides: 8. As DNA, the CDR3 is TGTGCCAGCAGCCCCCGGGACAGGGGCCGCGGAAACACCATATATTTT. Translating gives CASSPRDRGRGNTIYF.

The chain recombines TRBV9 with TRBJ1-3; 9 bases fit TRBD1. With 4 bases clipped from V and 0 bases from J, the junction kept 11 bases outside the gene matches. The CDR3 has 18 residues. The germline V gene encodes CDR1 SGDLS and CDR2 YYNGEE. The CDR3 DNA sequence: TGTGCCAGCAGCCCGTTTTCAACGACAGGGGGCTCTGGAAACACCATATATTTT. Translated: CASSPFSTTGGSGNTIYF.